The next 10 T cell receptor beta chains were all read from a single sample in a study of post-analysis software for immune sequencing data. cDNA libraries of TCR beta carried unique molecular identifiers. Using its own MiXCR run on the PCR reads, TCRdb lists one record per CDR3 protein. Counted here are roughly 700,000 distinct CDR3 sequences, about 32% occurring once; the ten biggest clones make up around 0.55%. Broader study findings: Controls had lower frequencies than patients of about 5 TRBV segments, which included TRBV5-6, TRBV5-1 and TRBV20-1.

These receptors' antigens are unknown. Material for sequencing was blood. These receptors originate from a girl aged 5-17 years with multiple sclerosis.

This clonotype was counted a few times. V gene TRBV3-1 combines with J gene TRBJ1-2, with D tentatively TRBD1 (6 bases). V gave up 4 bases and J gave up 8 bases, with 17 bases separating them. CDR1 is LGHDT, CDR2 YNNKEL, per germline (reference sequence). The length of the CDR3 is 14 residues. The CDR3 protein is CASSPPTGSKGYTF. CDR3 nucleotides: TGTGCCAGCAGCCCCCCGACAGGAAGTAAGGGCTACACCTTC.

This clonotype occurred a few times. The rearrangement joins TRBV12-3 or TRBV12-4 to TRBJ2-1; D gene unclear. The CDR3 contains 14 residues. V was cut by 10 bases and J by 2 bases, with 15 bases left in between. CDR3 protein: CATCRAQTYNEQFF. For the CDR3, the DNA is TGTGCCACGTGTCGGGCGCAGACCTACAATGAGCAGTTCTTC.

A word on this clonotype: One junction end disagrees with the germline gene, perhaps due to a read error. The chain employs TRBV7-2 and TRBJ2-3, with D tentatively TRBD2 (5 bases). This CDR3 region has 16 residues. Germline V gives CDR1 SGHTA, CDR2 FQGNSA. The CDR3 sequence is CAGSPLVPGSTDTQYF. In DNA form, the CDR3 reads TGTGCCGGCAGCCCATTAGTCCCGGGGAGCACAGATACGCAGTATTTT.

This clonotype was picked up a small number of times. The chain recombines TRBV6-1 with TRBJ2-5; perhaps TRBD1 as D (6 bases). Trimming cost V 7 bases and J 5 bases, with 20 bases left between them. The CDR3 is 15 residues long. Germline values: CDR1 MNHNS, CDR2 SASEGT. The DNA of the CDR3 is TGTGCCAGCACCCGGATTGGGGGCTTCGGGGAGACCCAGTACTTC. It encodes CASTRIGGFGETQYF.

The chain is built from TRBV12-5 and TRBJ2-1; D may match TRBD1 or TRBD2 (5 bases each). The V gene's germline CDR1 is LGHNT and CDR2 FRNRAP. This CDR3 comprises 17 residues. V lost 0 bases and J 7 bases, leaving 19 bases between the germline ends. The chain's CDR3 is CASGLVLWGSQYNEQFF. CDR3 bases: TGTGCTAGTGGTTTGGTACTATGGGGGAGTCAATATAATGAGCAGTTCTTC.

As for this clonotype: A much larger clone differs from this one at a single base, so this may be a read error. The genes are TRBV29-1 and TRBJ2-1; 7 positions agree with TRBD1. This CDR3 has 14 residues. CDR1 SQVTM and CDR2 ANQGSEA come from the germline V gene. V lost 7 bases to trimming and J lost 14 bases; unmatched junction nucleotides: 20. Here the CDR3 DNA reads TGCAGCGGGAAGGTAGCCGGTTCGAGGGGGCGAAAGTTCTTC. It is translated as CSGKVAGSRGRKFF.

This chain uses TRBV28 with TRBJ2-5, with 11 bases lining up with TRBD2. The CDR3 is made up of 15 amino acids. V lost 0 bases and J lost 3; bases outside the gene matches: 0. Germline V CDR1 and CDR2: MDHEN, SYDVKM. The CDR3 here is CASSLWTSGKETQYF. In DNA, the CDR3 is TGTGCCAGCAGTTTATGGACTAGCGGGAAAGAGACCCAGTACTTC.

This clonotype was recorded a few times. The CDR3 reads CASSQALREQYF. As DNA, the CDR3 is TGTGCCAGCAGCCAAGCGCTGAGGGAGCAGTACTTC. The chain employs TRBV3-1 and TRBJ2-7; D remains unclear. Germline CDR1 LGHDT, CDR2 YNNKEL (reference sequence). The V and J ends lost 1 base and 7 bases respectively, with 8 bases between them. This CDR3 comprises 12 residues.

This clonotype was counted between two and nine times. The rearrangement uses TRBV7-9 and TRBJ1-2; D is perhaps TRBD1 (5 bases). Per the germline V gene, CDR1 is SEHNR and CDR2 is FQNEAQ (reference sequence). Trimming cost V 3 bases and J 4 bases, with 12 bases left between them. The CDR3 is 14 amino acids. This CDR3 reads CASSFLPDSYGYTF. The CDR3 nucleotides read TGTGCCAGCAGCTTTTTGCCCGACAGCTATGGCTACACCTTC.

This clonotype appeared once. The chain employs TRBV28 and TRBJ1-2; D is ambiguous. The germline gives CDR1 MDHEN, CDR2 SYDVKM. There are 13 residues in the CDR3. Trimming cost V 5 bases and J 5 bases, with 12 bases left between them. Here the CDR3 reads CASSPSPLYGYTF. DNA for the CDR3: TGTGCCAGCAGTCCCTCACCCCTATATGGCTACACCTTC.